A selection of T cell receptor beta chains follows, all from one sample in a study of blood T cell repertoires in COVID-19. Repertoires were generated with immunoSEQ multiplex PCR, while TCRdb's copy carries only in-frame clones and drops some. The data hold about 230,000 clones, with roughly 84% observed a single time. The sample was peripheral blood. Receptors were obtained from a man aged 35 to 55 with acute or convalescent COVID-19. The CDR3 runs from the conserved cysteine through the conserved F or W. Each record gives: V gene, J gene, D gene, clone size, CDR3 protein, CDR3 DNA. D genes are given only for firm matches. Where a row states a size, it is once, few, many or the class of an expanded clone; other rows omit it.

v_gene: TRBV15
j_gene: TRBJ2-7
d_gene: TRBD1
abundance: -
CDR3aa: CATSREIADRVVEQYF
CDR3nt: TGTGCCACCAGCAGAGAGATTGCGGACAGGGTGGTCGAGCAGTACTTC

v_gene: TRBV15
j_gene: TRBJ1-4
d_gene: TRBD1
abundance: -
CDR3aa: CATSRSGTVHRVFF
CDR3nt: TGTGCCACCAGCAGATCCGGGACAGTTCATAGGGTGTTTTTT

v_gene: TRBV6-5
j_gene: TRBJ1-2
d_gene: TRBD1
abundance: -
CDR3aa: CASSYDRQGRGYTF
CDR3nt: TGTGCCAGCAGTTACGATCGACAGGGTCGGGGCTACACCTTC

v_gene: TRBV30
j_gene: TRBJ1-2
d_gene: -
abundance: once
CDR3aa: CAWSSQGRGVGYTF
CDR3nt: TGTGCCTGGAGTTCTCAGGGCCGCGGGGTAGGCTACACCTTC

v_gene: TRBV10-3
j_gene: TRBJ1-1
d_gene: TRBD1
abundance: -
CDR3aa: CAIKPTGTGHTEAFF
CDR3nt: TGTGCCATCAAACCTACCGGGACAGGACACACTGAAGCTTTCTTT

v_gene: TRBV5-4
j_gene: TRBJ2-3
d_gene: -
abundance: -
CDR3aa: CASSLPTGTDTQYF
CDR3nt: TGTGCCAGCAGCTTACCGACAGGAACAGATACGCAGTATTTT

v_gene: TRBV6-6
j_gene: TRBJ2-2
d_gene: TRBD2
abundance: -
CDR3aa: CASGLAGPRAGELFF
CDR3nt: TGTGCCAGTGGACTAGCGGGGCCTCGGGCCGGGGAGCTGTTTTTT

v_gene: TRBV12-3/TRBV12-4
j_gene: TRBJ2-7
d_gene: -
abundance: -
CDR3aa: CASSLSGNEQYF
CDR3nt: TGTGCCAGCAGTTTATCGGGGAACGAGCAGTACTTC

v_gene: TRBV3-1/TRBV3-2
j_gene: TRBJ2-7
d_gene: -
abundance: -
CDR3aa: CASSPLMGGSYEQYF
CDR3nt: TGTGCCAGCAGCCCCTTGATGGGGGGTTCCTACGAGCAGTACTTC

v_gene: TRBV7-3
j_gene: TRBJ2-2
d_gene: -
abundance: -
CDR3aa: CASSLVHTGNAGELFF
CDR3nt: TGTGCCAGCAGCTTAGTGCATACAGGGAACGCCGGGGAGCTGTTTTTT

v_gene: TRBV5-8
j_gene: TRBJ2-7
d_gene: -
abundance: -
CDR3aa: CASSSHGAEGNYEQYF
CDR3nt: TGTGCCAGCAGCTCCCATGGAGCTGAGGGTAACTACGAGCAGTACTTC

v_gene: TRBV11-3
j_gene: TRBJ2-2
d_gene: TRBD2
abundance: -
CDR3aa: CASSRTRDGTGELFF
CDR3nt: TGTGCCAGCAGCCGGACTAGGGATGGCACCGGGGAGCTGTTTTTT

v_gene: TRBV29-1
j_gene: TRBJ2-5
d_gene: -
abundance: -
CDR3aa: CSARGAEETQYF
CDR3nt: TGCAGCGCTCGGGGGGCCGAAGAGACCCAGTACTTC

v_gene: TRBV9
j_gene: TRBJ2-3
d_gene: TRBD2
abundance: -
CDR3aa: CASSLGEGTQYF
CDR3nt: TGTGCCAGCAGCTTGGGGGAGGGTACGCAGTATTTT

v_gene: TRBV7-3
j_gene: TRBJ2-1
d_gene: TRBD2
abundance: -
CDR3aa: CASSLRAGGYNEQFF
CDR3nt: TGTGCCAGCAGCTTAAGGGCGGGGGGCTACAATGAGCAGTTCTTC

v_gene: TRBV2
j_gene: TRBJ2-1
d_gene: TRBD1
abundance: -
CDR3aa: CASGTGSNEQFF
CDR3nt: TGTGCCAGCGGGACAGGGAGTAATGAGCAGTTCTTC

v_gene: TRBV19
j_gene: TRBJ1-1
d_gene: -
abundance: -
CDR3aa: CASSRAGFNTEAFF
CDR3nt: TGTGCCAGTAGTAGGGCGGGCTTTAACACTGAAGCTTTCTTT

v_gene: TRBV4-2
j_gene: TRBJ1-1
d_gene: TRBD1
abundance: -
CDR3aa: CASSRGDRNTEAFF
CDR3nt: TGTGCCAGCAGCCGAGGGGACAGAAACACTGAAGCTTTCTTT

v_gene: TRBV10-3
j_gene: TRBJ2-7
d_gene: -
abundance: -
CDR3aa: CAISERGEQYF
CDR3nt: TGTGCCATCAGTGAAAGGGGCGAGCAGTACTTC

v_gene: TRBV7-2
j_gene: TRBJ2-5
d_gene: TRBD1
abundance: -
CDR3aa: CASSFTGVQETQYF
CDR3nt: TGTGCCAGCAGCTTCACAGGGGTTCAAGAGACCCAGTACTTC

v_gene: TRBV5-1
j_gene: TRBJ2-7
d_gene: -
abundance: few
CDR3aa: CASSHAEVRYEQYF
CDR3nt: TGCGCCAGCAGCCACGCTGAGGTTCGGTACGAGCAGTACTTC

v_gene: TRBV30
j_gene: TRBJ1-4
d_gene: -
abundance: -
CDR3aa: CAWRGHGKLFF
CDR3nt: TGTGCCTGGAGAGGACACGGAAAACTGTTTTTT

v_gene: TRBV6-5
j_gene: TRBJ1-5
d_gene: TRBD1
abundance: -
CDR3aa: CASSPDRGDQPQHF
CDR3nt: TGTGCCAGCAGTCCGGACAGGGGGGATCAGCCCCAGCATTTT

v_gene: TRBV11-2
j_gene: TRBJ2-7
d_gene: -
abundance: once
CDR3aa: CASSLGADYYEQYF
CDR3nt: TGTGCCAGCAGCTTAGGGGCAGATTACTACGAGCAGTACTTC

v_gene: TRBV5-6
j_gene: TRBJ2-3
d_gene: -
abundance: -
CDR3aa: CASSLGQFNTQYF
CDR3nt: TGTGCCAGCAGCTTGGGGCAGTTTAATACGCAGTATTTT

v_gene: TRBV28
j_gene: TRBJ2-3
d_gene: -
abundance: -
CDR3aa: CATAAPQRTTDTQYF
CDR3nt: TGTGCCACCGCGGCCCCCCAGCGGACCACAGATACGCAGTATTTT

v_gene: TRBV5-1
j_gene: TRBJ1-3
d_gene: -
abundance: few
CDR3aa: CASSLSPGNTIYF
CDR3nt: TGCGCCAGCAGCTTAAGTCCAGGGAACACCATATATTTT

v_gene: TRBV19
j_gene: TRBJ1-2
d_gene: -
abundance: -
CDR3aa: CASNLRQGGNYGYTF
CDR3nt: TGTGCCAGTAACCTGAGGCAGGGTGGAAACTATGGCTACACCTTC

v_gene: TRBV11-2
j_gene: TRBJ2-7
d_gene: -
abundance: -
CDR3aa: CASSLGGGSGEQYF
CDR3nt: TGTGCCAGCAGCTTAGGAGGGGGTAGTGGCGAGCAGTACTTC